A single sample is the source of the 3 T cell receptor beta chains below, sequenced in a study of T-cell memory formation after mild COVID-19. From the 5' RACE reads, TCRdb called clonotypes with MiXCR, one entry per CDR3 protein. This sample carries some 49,000 distinct CDR3 sequences, around 25% of them seen once, and the ten largest clones take about 39%. Sequencing was carried out using PBMCs or a T cell subset sorted from them (not recorded which). The origin of the receptors is a man between 18 and 35 years old who had mild COVID-19 (a few samples of this study predate the infection). Cell type and time point are not known.

The chain joins TRBV20-1 to TRBJ1-5, with D unresolved. The CDR3 sequence is 12 residues long. V lost 3 bases and J lost 5, with 8 bases in between. Per germline, CDR1 DFQATT and CDR2 SNEGSKA (reference sequence). The CDR3 region is CSASDGDQPQHF. The CDR3 coding sequence is TGCAGTGCTAGTGACGGCGATCAGCCCCAGCATTTT.

Written as DNA, the CDR3 is TGCGCCAGCAGCTGGACCGCGGGGGGCCTCGACGGGGAGCTGTTTTTT. It translates to CASSWTAGGLDGELFF. The chain combines TRBV5-1 with TRBJ2-2, with TRBD2 matching over 8 bases. CDR1 is SGHRS and CDR2 is YFSETQ in the germline V gene. Trimming removed 3 bases from V and 7 bases from J; junction bases left unmatched: 11. The CDR3 extends over 16 amino acids.

This clonotype was counted only a few times. The V and J genes are TRBV5-5 and TRBJ2-7; perhaps TRBD1 as D (5 bases). This CDR3 comprises 16 residues. The ends were cut back, 0 bases at V and 1 base at J, with 14 bases in the middle. Per the germline V gene, CDR1 is SGHKS and CDR2 is YYEKEE (reference sequence). The CDR3 here is CASSLGPTVSSYEQYV. The CDR3 DNA follows: TGTGCCAGCAGCTTGGGGCCGACAGTCAGTTCCTACGAGCAGTACGTC.